Listed here is a single T cell receptor beta chain. In the study's own analysis: Amplification of reference gene primers was used by the study to estimate nucleated cell counts. TCRdb's table, derived via immunoSEQ multiplex PCR, lists solely in-frame clones and lacks some. V, J and clone size are taken as reported in that table, and D and trimming were inferred from the DNA itself. The sample contains roughly 43,000 clones, 86% of which appear only once. Trimming pared 1 base from V and 2 bases from J, leaving 15 bases between. The CDR3 extends over 16 amino acids. The germline V gene has CDR1 KGHSH and CDR2 LQKENI. The entry originates in a study of blood T cell repertoires in COVID-19. Looking at the study overall: PBMCs, B-cell-depleted T cells, or T cells were the source of the cDNA or gDNA that made up the material.

This clonotype originated in a man aged 55 to 70 with active COVID-19. The genes are TRBV18 and TRBJ2-7; TRBD2 might be the D (6 bases). The sample consisted of peripheral blood. The DNA of the CDR3 is TGTGCCAGCTCACCACAGGCGCGGGATATTGCCTACGAGCAGTACTTC. Residues: CASSPQARDIAYEQYF.